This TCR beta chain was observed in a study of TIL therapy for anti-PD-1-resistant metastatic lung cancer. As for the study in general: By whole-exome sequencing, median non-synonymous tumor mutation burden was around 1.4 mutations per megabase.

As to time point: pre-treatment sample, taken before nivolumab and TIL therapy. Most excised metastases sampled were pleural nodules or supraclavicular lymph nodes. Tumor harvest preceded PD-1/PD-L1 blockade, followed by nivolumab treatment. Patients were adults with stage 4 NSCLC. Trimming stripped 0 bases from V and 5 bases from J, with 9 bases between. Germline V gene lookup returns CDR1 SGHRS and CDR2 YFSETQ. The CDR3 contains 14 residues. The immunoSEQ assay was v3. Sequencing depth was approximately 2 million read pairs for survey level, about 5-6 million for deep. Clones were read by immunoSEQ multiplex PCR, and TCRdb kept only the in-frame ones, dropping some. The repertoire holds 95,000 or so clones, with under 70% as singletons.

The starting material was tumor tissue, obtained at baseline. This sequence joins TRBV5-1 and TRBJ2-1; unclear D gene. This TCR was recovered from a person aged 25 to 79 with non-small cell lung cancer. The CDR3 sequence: CASSLAGPHNEQFF. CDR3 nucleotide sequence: TGCGCCAGCAGCTTGGCCGGACCTCACAATGAGCAGTTCTTC.